This TCR beta chain stems from a study of cytomegalovirus exposure and HLA in healthy donors. CDR3 length equals 15 residues. J was trimmed by 6 bases and V by 6 bases; bases with no gene match: 12. CDR1 and CDR2 (germline): SGHRS, YFSETQ. About this clone itself: Antigen unknown.

Study observations and caveats: The productive fraction for most TCR beta V segments was about 87% or about 30% in an earlier analysis. Three CMV-associated chains were confirmed in vitro to be specific for CMV antigens.

A multiplex PCR was run with 60 Vbeta primers and 13 Jbeta primers. Data came from immunoSEQ multiplex PCR; TCRdb stores just in-frame clones and leaves some out. Among about 86,000 clones listed, 60% to 80% were seen once. V usage is TRBV5-1 and J usage is TRBJ2-5; 9 bases agree with TRBD2. The sequencing input was PBMCs. This TCR was recovered from a female donor in good health and CMV-seronegative. CDR3 sequence: CASIPAGGPVKTQYF. DNA for the CDR3: TGCGCCAGCATCCCGGCGGGAGGGCCTGTAAAGACCCAGTACTTC.